The rows below give T cell receptor beta chains drawn from one sample of a study of blood T cell repertoires in COVID-19. The repertoire was sequenced with immunoSEQ multiplex PCR; TCRdb's copy has only in-frame clones and lacks some. The sample includes about 250,000 clones, around 92% of them seen just once. Material for sequencing was PBMCs or T cells enriched from blood (not recorded which). Every receptor here comes from a woman between 25 and 40 years old with acute COVID-19. Each CDR3 is given with its conserved first and last residue. Fields, in order: V gene, J gene, clone size, CDR3 protein. Only part of the rows carry a size: once, few, many, or a class if the clone is expanded.

>TRBV10-3|TRBJ1-1|NA
CAISDRHVLGAEAFF
>TRBV3-1/TRBV3-2|TRBJ1-2|NA
CASSQVFRGSGYTF
>TRBV6-5|TRBJ2-2|NA
CASAGQSNTGELFF
>TRBV28|TRBJ2-7|NA
CASSLYGGLNYEQYF
>TRBV4-1|TRBJ1-4|NA
CASSQIHSGAEKLFF
>TRBV19|TRBJ2-1|NA
CASSMAQGKLGEQFF
>TRBV19|TRBJ1-2|NA
CASSLASDRVNYGYTF
>TRBV3-1/TRBV3-2|TRBJ2-5|once
CASSQGGLERETQYF
>TRBV30|TRBJ2-3|NA
CAWSLDRGRVGDTQYF
>TRBV6-6|TRBJ2-7|NA
CASSRLAGDSSYEQYF
>TRBV13|TRBJ1-1|NA
CASSLITEGLVNTEAFF
>TRBV5-1|TRBJ1-3|NA
CASSYGGSGNTIYF
>TRBV4-1|TRBJ1-4|NA
CASSQGTGGVPNEKLFF
>TRBV7-9|TRBJ2-7|NA
CASSAWRLAGEDEQYF
>TRBV5-1|TRBJ1-1|NA
CASSLAGDTEAFF